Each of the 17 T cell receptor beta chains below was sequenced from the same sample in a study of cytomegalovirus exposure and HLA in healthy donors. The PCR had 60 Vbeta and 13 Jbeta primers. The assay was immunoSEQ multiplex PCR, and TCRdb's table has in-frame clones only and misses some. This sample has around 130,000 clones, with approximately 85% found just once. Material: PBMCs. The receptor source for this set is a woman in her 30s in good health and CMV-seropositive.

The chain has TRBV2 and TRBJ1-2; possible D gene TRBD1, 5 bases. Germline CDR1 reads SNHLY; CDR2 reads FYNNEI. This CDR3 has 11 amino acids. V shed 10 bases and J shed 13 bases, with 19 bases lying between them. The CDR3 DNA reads TGTGCCACCCGGAGGGGAGGGCATTGCACCTTC. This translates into CATRRGGHCTF.

This CDR3 is CASRPVAGPSYGYTF. CDR3 nucleotides: TGTGCCAGCAGACCCGTCGCGGGCCCCTCCTATGGCTACACCTTC. The genes are TRBV28 and TRBJ1-2; no reliable D call. The CDR3 extends over 15 amino acids. The ends were cut back, 6 bases at V and 4 bases at J, with 18 bases in the middle. From germline, CDR1 is MDHEN and CDR2 SYDVKM.

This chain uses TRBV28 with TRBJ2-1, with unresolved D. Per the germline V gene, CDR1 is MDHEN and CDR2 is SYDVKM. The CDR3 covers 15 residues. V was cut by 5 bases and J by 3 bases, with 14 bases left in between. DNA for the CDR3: TGTGCCAGCAGTCCCAGGCCCCCTCTCTACAATGAGCAGTTCTTC. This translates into CASSPRPPLYNEQFF. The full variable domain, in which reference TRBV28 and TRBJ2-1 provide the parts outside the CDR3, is DVKVTQSSRYLVKRTGEKVFLECVQDMDHENMFWYRQDPGLGLRLIYFSYDVKMKEKGDIPEGYSVSREKKERFSLILESASTNQTSMYLCASSPRPPLYNEQFFGPGTRLTVL.

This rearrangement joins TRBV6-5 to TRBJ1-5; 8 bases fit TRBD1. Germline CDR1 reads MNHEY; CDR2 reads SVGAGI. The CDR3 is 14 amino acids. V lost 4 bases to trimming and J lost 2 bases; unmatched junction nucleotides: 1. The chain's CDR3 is CASSLGQGNQPQHF. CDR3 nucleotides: TGTGCCAGCAGTTTGGGACAGGGCAATCAGCCCCAGCATTTT.

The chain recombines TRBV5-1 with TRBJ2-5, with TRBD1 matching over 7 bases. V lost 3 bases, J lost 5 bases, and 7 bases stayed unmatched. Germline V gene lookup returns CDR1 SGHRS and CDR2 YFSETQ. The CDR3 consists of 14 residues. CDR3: CASSSTGTDETQYF. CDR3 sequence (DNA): TGCGCCAGCAGCTCTACCGGGACAGATGAGACCCAGTACTTC.

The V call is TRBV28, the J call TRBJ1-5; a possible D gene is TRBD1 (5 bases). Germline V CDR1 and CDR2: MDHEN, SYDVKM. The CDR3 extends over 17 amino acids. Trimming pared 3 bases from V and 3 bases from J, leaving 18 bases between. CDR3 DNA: TGTGCCAGCAGTTTGGGGGGAAGCGGAGTCTTCAATCAGCCCCAGCATTTT. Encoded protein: CASSLGGSGVFNQPQHF.

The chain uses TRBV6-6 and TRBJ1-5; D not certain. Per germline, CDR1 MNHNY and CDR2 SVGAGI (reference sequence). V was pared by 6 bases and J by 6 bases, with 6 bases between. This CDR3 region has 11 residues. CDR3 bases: TGTGCCAGCAGCGGCGGTCAGCCCCAGCATTTT. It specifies CASSGGQPQHF.

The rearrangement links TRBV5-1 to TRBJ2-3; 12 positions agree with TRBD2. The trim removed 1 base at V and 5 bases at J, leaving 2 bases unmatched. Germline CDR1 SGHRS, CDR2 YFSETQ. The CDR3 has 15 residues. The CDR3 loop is CASSLLAGGQDTQYF. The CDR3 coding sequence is TGCGCCAGCAGCTTGCTAGCGGGGGGGCAAGATACGCAGTATTTT. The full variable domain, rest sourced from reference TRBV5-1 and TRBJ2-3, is KAGVTQTPRYLIKTRGQQVTLSCSPISGHRSVSWYQQTPGQGLQFLFEYFSETQRNKGNFPGRFSGRQFSNSRSEMNVSTLELGDSALYLCASSLLAGGQDTQYFGPGTRLTVL.

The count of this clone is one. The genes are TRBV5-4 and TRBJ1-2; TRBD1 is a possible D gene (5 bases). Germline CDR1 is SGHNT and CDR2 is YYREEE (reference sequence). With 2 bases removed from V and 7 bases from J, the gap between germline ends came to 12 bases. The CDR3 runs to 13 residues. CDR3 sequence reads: CASSFGSRVGYTF. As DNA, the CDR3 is TGTGCCAGCAGCTTCGGAAGCAGGGTTGGCTACACCTTC. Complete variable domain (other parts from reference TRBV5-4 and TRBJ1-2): ETGVTQSPTHLIKTRGQQVTLRCSSQSGHNTVSWYQQALGQGPQFIFQYYREEENGRGNFPPRFSGLQFPNYSSELNVNALELDDSALYLCASSFGSRVGYTFGSGTRLTVV.

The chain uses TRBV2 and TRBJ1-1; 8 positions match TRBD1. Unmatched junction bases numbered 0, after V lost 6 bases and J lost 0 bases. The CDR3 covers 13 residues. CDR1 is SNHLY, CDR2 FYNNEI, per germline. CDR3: CASRDRVNTEAFF. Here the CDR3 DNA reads TGTGCCAGCAGGGACAGGGTGAACACTGAAGCTTTCTTT.

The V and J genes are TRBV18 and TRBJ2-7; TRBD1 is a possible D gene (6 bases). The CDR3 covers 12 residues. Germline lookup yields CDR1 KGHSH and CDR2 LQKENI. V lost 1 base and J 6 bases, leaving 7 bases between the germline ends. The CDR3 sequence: CASSPRGREQYF. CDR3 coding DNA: TGTGCCAGCTCACCACGGGGGCGCGAGCAGTACTTC.

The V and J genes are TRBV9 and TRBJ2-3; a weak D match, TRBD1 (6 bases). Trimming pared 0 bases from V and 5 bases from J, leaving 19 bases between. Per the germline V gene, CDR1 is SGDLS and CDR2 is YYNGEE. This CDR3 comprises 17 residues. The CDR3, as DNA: TGTGCCAGCAGCGTAGGGGTGGGCAGGGGAGTTGGAGATACGCAGTATTTT. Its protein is CASSVGVGRGVGDTQYF.

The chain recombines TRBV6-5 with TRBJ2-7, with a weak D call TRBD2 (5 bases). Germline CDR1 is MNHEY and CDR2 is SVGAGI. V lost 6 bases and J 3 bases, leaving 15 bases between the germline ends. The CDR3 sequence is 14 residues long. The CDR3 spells CASRRSSGLYEQYF. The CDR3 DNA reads TGTGCCAGCAGGAGGAGCAGCGGTCTCTACGAGCAGTACTTC.

The CDR3 DNA is TGCGCCAGCAGCTCTACAGGAAGGAGCTCCTACGAGCAGTACTTC. This gives the protein CASSSTGRSSYEQYF. V and J are TRBV5-1 and TRBJ2-7; D is perhaps TRBD1 (5 bases). CDR1 SGHRS and CDR2 YFSETQ come from the germline V gene. With 3 bases removed from V and 0 bases from J, the gap between germline ends came to 13 bases. The CDR3 covers 15 residues.

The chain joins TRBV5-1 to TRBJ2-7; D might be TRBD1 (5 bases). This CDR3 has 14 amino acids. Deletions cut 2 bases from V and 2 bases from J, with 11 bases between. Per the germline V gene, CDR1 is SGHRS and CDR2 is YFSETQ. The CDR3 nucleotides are TGCGCCAGCAGCTTTTTTGACAGAACCTACGAGCAGTACTTC. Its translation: CASSFFDRTYEQYF.

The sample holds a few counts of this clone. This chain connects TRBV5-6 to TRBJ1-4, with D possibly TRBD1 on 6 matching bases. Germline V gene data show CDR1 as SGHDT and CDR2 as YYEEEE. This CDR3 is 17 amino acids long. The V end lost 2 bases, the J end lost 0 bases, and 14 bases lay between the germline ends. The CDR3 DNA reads TGTGCCAGCAGCTTCTGGGGCAGGGGTGCAACTAATGAAAAACTGTTTTTT. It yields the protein CASSFWGRGATNEKLFF.

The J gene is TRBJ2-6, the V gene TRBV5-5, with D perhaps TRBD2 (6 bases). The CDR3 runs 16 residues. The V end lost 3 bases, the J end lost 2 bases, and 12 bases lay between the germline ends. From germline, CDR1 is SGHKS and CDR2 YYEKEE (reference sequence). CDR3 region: CASSSLPSAGANVLTF. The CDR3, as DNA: TGTGCCAGCAGCTCCCTTCCTAGCGCTGGGGCCAACGTCCTGACTTTC. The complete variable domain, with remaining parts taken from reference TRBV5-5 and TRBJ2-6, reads DAGVTQSPTHLIKTRGQQVTLRCSPISGHKSVSWYQQVLGQGPQFIFQYYEKEERGRGNFPDRFSARQFPNYSSELNVNALLLGDSALYLCASSSLPSAGANVLTFGAGSRLTVL.